This T cell receptor beta chain was obtained from a study of blood T cell repertoires in COVID-19. Measured with immunoSEQ multiplex PCR; TCRdb has only the in-frame clones, and not every one. The table shows around 200,000 clones, with 70% to 90% occurring only once. The CDR3 length is 15 residues. Trimming took 2 bases from V and 3 from J, leaving 14 bases between them. From germline, CDR1 is MNHEY and CDR2 SVGAGI. The sample consisted of peripheral blood. V and J are TRBV6-5 and TRBJ2-7; the D gene is possibly TRBD1 (5 bases). The receptor comes from a young woman who had recovered from COVID-19. This CDR3 reads CASSYTDGAFYEQYF. CDR3 bases: TGTGCCAGCAGTTACACAGATGGGGCTTTCTACGAGCAGTACTTC.